This TCR beta chain was sequenced in a study of shared clonotypes between healthy human individuals. Study overall: Per-donor plates numbered three CD4 naive, three CD4 memory, two CD8 naive and one CD8 memory.

Study observations and caveats: Clonotype sharing across a few donors was observed for roughly 5% of naive CD4 clonotypes.

In the original workflow: ImmunoSEQ output held junction-only sequences without quality scores, so filtering differed. The assay was immunoSEQ multiplex PCR, and TCRdb's table has in-frame clones only and misses some. V, J and clone size derive from that table, while D and trimming were established from the DNA sequence. The table has over 950,000 clones, 77% seen once. V gave up 2 bases and J gave up 4 bases, with 9 bases separating them. Germline CDR1 SGHRS, CDR2 YFSETQ. The CDR3 is made up of 14 amino acids. All donors were Caucasian adults living in Nashville, Tennessee. This clone was recorded only once. The antigen is undetermined.

This sequence joins TRBV5-1 and TRBJ2-2; D gene ambiguous. The receptor's source is a man between 18 and 29 years old in good health. Some clones in this sample may be carry-over from other donors' samples. The sample comprised memory CD4+ T cells from PBMCs. Specified subset: CD45RA-negative fraction. The CDR3 DNA is TGCGCCAGCAGCTTTGGTGACGGCACCGGGGAGCTGTTTTTT. Translating it yields CASSFGDGTGELFF.